This TCR beta chain was captured by sequencing in a study of cytomegalovirus exposure and HLA in healthy donors. This PCR relied on a set of 60 Vbeta primers and 13 Jbeta primers. Assay used: immunoSEQ multiplex PCR; TCRdb lists only in-frame clones, some missing. The table includes 150,000 or so clones, approximately 80% detected once. Germline CDR1 and CDR2: MGHDK and SYGVNS. The CDR3 totals 15 residues. V was shortened by 9 bases and J by 6 bases, with 24 bases between the two germline ends. This receptor was obtained from a man aged 30 to 45 in good health and CMV-seropositive. Sequencing input: PBMCs. The chain joins TRBV25-1 to TRBJ2-7; D might be TRBD2 (5 bases). CDR3 protein: CASKPPGSFTREQYF. CDR3 DNA sequence: TGTGCCAGTAAACCACCGGGATCTTTTACTCGCGAGCAGTACTTC.